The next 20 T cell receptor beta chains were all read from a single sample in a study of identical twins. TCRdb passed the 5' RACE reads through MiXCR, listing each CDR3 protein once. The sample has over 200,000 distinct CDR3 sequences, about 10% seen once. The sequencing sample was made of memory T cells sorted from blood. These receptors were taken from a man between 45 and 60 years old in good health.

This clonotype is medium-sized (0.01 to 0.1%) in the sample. The CDR3 DNA is TGTGCCAGCAGCAGGGGACTAGCGGCCCAAGAGACCCAGTACTTC. The encoded protein is CASSRGLAAQETQYF. The genes are TRBV7-9 and TRBJ2-5; TRBD2 matches at 11 bases. V was clipped by 5 bases and J by 1 base; unmatched bases: 3. CDR3 length equals 15 residues. In germline, CDR1 is SEHNR, CDR2 FQNEAQ (reference sequence).

This CDR3 reads CASSTSGDTQYF. The CDR3 nucleotides are TGCGCCAGCAGCACTAGCGGAGATACGCAGTATTTT. The chain recombines TRBV5-1 with TRBJ2-3, with TRBD2 identical over 8 bases. V was pared by 4 bases and J by 5 bases, with 0 bases of the junction left unmatched. From germline, CDR1 is SGHRS and CDR2 YFSETQ. The CDR3 has 12 amino acids.

CDR3 nucleotide sequence: TGCAGTGCTAGTCGTTCGGGGAGCTACGAGCAGTACTTC. It specifies CSASRSGSYEQYF. The genes are TRBV20-1 and TRBJ2-7; tentative D call: TRBD2 (5 bases). CDR3 length: 13 residues. Between the trimmed V and J ends, which lost 3 bases and 3 bases, there was a span of 12 bases. CDR1 is DFQATT and CDR2 is SNEGSKA in the germline V gene (reference sequence).

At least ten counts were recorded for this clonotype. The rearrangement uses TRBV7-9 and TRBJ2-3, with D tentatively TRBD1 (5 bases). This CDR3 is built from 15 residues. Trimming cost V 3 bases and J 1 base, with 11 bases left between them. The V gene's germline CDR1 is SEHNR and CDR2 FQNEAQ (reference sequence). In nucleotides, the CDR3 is TGTGCCAGCAGCTTGAGACAGATAGGCACAGATACGCAGTATTTT. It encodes CASSLRQIGTDTQYF.

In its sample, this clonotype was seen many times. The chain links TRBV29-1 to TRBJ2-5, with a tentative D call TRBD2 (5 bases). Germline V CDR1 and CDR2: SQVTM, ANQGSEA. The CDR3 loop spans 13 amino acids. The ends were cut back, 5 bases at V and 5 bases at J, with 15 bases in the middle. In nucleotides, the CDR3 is TGCAGCGTTAATCCTAGCTCGAGCGAGACCCAGTACTTC. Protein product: CSVNPSSSETQYF.

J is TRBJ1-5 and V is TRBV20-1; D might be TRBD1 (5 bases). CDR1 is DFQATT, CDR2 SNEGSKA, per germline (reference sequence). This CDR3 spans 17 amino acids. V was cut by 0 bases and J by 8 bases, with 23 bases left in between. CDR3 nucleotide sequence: TGCAGTGCTAGAGAGGTGGAGGCGGGACCTGAGATCAAGCCCCAGCATTTT. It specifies CSAREVEAGPEIKPQHF.

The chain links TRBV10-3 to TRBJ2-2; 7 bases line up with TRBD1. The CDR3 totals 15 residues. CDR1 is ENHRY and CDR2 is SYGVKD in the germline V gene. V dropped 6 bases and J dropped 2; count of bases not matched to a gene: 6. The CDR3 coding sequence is TGTGCCATCAGGGAAGGACAGGCTAACACCGGGGAGCTGTTTTTT. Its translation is CAIREGQANTGELFF.

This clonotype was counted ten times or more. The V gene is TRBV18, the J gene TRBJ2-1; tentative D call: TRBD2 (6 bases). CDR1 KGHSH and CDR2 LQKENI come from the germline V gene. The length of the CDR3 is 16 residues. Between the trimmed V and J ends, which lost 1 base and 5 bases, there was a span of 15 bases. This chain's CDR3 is CASSPLTWLANNEQFF. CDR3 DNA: TGTGCCAGCTCACCACTGACTTGGCTAGCGAACAATGAGCAGTTCTTC.

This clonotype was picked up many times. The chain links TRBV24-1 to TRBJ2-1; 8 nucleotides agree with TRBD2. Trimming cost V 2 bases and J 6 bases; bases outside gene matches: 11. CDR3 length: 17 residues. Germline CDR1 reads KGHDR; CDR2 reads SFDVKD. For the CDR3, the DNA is TGTGCCACCAGTGATTCCAAAAAGCGGGAGAGTCTCAATGAGCAGTTCTTC. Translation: CATSDSKKRESLNEQFF.

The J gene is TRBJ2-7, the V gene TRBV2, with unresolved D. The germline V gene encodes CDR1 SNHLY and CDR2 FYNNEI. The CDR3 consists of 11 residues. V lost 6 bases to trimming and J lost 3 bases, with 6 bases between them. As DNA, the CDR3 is TGTGCCAGCAGCCTACACTACGAGCAGTACTTC. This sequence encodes CASSLHYEQYF.

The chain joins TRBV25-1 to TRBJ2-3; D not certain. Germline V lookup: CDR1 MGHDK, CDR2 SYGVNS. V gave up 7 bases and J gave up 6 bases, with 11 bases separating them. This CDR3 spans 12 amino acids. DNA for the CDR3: TGTGCCAGCACTTCAATGGGGGATACGCAGTATTTT. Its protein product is CASTSMGDTQYF.

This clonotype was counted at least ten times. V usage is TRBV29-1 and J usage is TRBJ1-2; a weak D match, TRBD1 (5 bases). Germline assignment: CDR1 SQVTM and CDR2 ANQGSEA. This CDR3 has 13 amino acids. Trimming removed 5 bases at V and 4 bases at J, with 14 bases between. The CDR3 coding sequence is TGCAGCGTTACCTGGGGGGGAGGCTATGGCTACACCTTC. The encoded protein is CSVTWGGGYGYTF.

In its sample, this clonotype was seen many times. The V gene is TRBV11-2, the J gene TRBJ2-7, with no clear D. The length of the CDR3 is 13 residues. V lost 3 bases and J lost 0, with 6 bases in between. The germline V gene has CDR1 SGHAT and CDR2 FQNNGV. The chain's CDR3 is CASSFRASYEQYF. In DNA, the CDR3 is TGTGCCAGCAGCTTCCGAGCCTCCTACGAGCAGTACTTC.

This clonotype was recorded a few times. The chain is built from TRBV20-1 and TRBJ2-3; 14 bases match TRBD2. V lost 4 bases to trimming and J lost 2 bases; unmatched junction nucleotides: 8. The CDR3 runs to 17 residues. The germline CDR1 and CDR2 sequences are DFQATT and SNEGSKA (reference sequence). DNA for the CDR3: TGCAGTGCTAACCCGGGACTAGCGGGGGATTCCACAGATACGCAGTATTTT. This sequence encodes CSANPGLAGDSTDTQYF.

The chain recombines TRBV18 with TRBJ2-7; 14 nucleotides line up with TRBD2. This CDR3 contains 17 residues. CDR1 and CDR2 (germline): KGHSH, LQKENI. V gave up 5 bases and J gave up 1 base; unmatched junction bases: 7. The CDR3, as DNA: TGTGCCAGCTCAGCCGGGACTAGCGGGAGCCATTCCTACGAGCAGTACTTC. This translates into CASSAGTSGSHSYEQYF.

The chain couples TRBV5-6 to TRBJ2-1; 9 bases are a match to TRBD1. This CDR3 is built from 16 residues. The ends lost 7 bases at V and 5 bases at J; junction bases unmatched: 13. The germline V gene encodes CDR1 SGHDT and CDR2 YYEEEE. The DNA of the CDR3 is TGTGCCAGCTCGTCGGTCCCGAGGACAGGGGACAATGAGCAGTTCTTC. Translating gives CASSSVPRTGDNEQFF.

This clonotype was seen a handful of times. In DNA form, the CDR3 reads TGCGCCAGCAGCCAAGACGGGCGGGGGTTGGAAGCTTTCTTT. It is translated as CASSQDGRGLEAFF. This rearrangement joins TRBV4-3 to TRBJ1-1; tentatively, D is TRBD1 (5 bases). V lost 0 bases and J 8 bases, leaving 13 bases between the germline ends. Per the germline V gene, CDR1 is LGHNA and CDR2 is YSLEER. The CDR3 has 14 residues.

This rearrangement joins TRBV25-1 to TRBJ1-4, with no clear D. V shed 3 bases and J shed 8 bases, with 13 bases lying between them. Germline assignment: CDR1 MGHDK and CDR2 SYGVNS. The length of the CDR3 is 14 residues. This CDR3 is CASSDHRRREKLFF. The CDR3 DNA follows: TGTGCCAGCAGTGACCACCGACGTCGGGAAAAACTGTTTTTT. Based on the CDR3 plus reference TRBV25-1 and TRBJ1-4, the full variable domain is EADIYQTPRYLVIGTGKKITLECSQTMGHDKMYWYQQDPGMELHLIHYSYGVNSTEKGDLSSESTVSRIRTEHFPLTLESARPSHTSQYLCASSDHRRREKLFFGSGTQLSVL.

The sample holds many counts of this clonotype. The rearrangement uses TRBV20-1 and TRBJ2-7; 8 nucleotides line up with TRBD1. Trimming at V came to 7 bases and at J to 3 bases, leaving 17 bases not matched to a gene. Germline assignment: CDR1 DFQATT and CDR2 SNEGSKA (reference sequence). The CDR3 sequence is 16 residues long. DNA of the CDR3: TGCAGTGTGGGGGCGAGTGTCTTGGACAGGGTCTACGAGCAGTACTTC. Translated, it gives CSVGASVLDRVYEQYF.

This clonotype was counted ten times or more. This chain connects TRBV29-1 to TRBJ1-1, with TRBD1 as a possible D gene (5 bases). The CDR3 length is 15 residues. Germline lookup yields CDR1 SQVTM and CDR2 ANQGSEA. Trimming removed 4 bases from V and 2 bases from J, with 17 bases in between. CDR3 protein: CSVVGAGGKNTEAFF. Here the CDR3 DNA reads TGCAGCGTTGTAGGGGCCGGTGGGAAAAACACTGAAGCTTTCTTT.